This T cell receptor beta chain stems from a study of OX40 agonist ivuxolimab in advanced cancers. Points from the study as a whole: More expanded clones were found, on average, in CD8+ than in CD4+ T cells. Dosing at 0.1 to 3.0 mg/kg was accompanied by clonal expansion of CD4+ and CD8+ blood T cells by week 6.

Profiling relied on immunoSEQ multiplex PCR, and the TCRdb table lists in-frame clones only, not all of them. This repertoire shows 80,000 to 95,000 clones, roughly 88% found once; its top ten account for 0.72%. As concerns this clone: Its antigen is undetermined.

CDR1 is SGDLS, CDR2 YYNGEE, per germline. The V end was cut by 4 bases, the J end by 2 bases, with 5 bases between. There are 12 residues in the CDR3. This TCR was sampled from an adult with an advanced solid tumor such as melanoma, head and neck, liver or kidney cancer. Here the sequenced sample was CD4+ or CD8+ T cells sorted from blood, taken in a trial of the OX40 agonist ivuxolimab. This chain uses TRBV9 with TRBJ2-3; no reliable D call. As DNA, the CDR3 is TGTGCCAGCAGCCCGCACACAGATACGCAGTATTTT. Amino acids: CASSPHTDTQYF. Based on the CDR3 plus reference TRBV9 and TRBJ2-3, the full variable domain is DSGVTQTPKHLITATGQRVTLRCSPRSGDLSVYWYQQSLDQGLQFLIQYYNGEERAKGNILERFSAQQFPDLHSELNLSSLELGDSALYFCASSPHTDTQYFGPGTRLTVL.